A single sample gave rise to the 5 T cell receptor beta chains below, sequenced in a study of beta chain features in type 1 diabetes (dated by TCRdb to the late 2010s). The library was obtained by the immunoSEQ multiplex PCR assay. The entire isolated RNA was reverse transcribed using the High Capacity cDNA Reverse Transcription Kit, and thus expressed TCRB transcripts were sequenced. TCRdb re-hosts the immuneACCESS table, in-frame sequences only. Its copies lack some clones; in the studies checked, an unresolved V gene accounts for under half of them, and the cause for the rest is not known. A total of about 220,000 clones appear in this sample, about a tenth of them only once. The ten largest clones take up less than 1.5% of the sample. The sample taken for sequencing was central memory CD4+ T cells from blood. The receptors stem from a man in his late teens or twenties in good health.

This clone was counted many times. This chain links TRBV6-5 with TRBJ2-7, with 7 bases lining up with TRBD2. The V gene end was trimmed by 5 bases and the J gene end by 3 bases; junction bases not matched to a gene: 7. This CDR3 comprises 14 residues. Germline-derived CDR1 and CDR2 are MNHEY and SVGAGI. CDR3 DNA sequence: TGTGCCAGCAGTCGCTCGCCTAGCGGCTACGAGCAGTACTTC. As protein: CASSRSPSGYEQYF.

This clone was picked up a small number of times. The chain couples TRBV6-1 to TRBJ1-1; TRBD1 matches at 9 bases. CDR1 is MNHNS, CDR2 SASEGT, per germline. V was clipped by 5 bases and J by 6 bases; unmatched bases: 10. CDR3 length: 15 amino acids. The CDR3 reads CASSSLLTGGSEAFF. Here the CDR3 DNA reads TGTGCCAGCAGTAGCCTATTGACAGGGGGTTCTGAAGCTTTCTTT.

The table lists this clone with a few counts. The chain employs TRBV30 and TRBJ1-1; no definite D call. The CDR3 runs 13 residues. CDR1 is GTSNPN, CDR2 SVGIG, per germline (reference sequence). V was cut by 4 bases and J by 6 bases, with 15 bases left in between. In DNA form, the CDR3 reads TGTGCCTGGAACTGGAGACGGAATGCTGAAGCTTTCTTT. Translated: CAWNWRRNAEAFF.

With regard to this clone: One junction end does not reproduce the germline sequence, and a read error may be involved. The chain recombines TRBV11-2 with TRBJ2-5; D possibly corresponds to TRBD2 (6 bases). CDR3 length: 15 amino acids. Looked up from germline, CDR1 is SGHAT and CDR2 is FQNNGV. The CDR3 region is CASSLTGDAAETQYF. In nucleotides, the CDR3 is TGCGCCAGCAGCCTCACGGGGGACGCAGCAGAGACCCAGTACTTC.

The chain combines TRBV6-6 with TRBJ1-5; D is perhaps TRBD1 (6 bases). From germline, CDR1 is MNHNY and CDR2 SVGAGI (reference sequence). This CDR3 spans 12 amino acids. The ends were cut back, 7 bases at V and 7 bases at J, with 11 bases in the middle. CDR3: CASNREGQPQHF. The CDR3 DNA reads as TGTGCCAGCAACAGGGAGGGACAGCCCCAGCATTTT.